This paragraph reports one T cell receptor beta chain. Its antigen specificity is not known. No base-level quality is on record; no much larger clone is a single base apart. What this sample's treatment or condition label stands for: roughly ten-day PBMC culture with coronavirus spike peptide pools or control peptides (ViraFEST assay). To expand antigen-specific T cells with peptide pools and then pick out the expanded clonotypes through TCR sequencing, the study relied on the ViraFEST assay. The convalescent patients' positive SARS-CoV-2 PCR tests were from March to December 2020, which was before the Alpha, Beta and Delta variants emerged in the United States. Under 2.5 million PBMCs per well were cultured in IMDM with roughly 5% human AB serum and approximately 9.8 IU/ml IL-2, plus 10 ug/ml peptide pools. Half of the culture medium was replaced with fresh IL-2-containing medium on days 3 and 7. After 10 to 11 days of culture, CD4+ T cells were isolated by negative selection with the EasySep CD4+ T cell isolation kit. Ficoll-Paque Plus gradient centrifugation was used to isolate PBMCs from whole blood, and the isolated PBMCs were then either used fresh or cryopreserved at -140C. Each culture condition was generally run in triplicate wells.

This entry belongs to a study of vaccination and CD4 T cells after COVID-19 (dated by TCRdb to between 2022 and 2023). In terms of the full investigation: Every convalescent patient had a positive nasal swab PCR test for SARS-CoV-2, with mild disease in roughly nine patients and severe disease in one. Post-COVID blood samples from convalescent patients were collected a median of approximately 100 days after diagnosis, with a range of 35 to 161 days. Participants received two doses of either the Pfizer-BioNTech BNT162b2 vaccine (n=8) or the Moderna mRNA-1273 vaccine (n=2). Six males and four females were included in the convalescent cohort, with two Hispanic individuals, seven Caucasians, two Asians and one multiracial person represented. As controls, cultures received a CEFX viral epitope pool (the positive control), an HIV-1 Nef peptide pool (the negative control), or no peptide at all. The spike-specific CD4+ TCR repertoire was compared before and after mRNA vaccination in approximately 9 COVID-19 convalescent patients and a handful of infection-naive healthy vaccine recipients. Post-vaccine blood samples were obtained a median of around 67 days after the second vaccine dose, with a range of 14 to 241 days. Overlapping spike peptide pools from SARS-CoV-2 and from the common cold coronaviruses HCoV-NL63, HCoV-OC43 and HCoV-229E were used as culture stimuli. Overall results and qualifications from the work: The median number of SARS-CoV-2-reactive clonotypes rose from around 22 after infection to some 40 after vaccination, but the change was not significant. Only a relatively small number of convalescent patients were included in the study, and early timepoints following natural infection were not analyzed. Among the post-vaccine SARS-CoV-2-reactive clones in convalescent patients, a median around 85% showed up only after vaccination, which suggests vaccine-specific priming. Of the vaccine-specific clones in convalescent patients, 304 of 307, or nearly all, reacted only to SARS-CoV-2 spike and did not cross-react with common cold coronaviruses.

The library relied on PCR. DNA from cultured CD4+ T cells was subjected to TCR sequencing with the Oncomine TCR Beta short-read assay at the Johns Hopkins FTIC core. Genomic DNA was extracted from the cultured CD4+ T cells with the QIAamp micro DNA kit. The Oncomine TCR Beta libraries from cultured CD4+ T cells were pooled using unique dual indexes and then sequenced on an Illumina iSeq 100. As for how the authors treated the data: Non-productive sequences were removed, and CDR3s that did not start with C, did not end with F or W, or were shorter than 7 amino acids were discarded. The MANAFEST web application identified antigen-specific clonotypes by comparing peptide-stimulated wells against reference wells and other culture wells. An FDR below 0.05, an odds ratio above 5, and a productive frequency above 0.1% in at least two of three replicate wells were required for clones to be considered positive. A clonotype counted as cross-reactive if it showed significant expansion both in the SARS-CoV-2 spike wells and in at least one common cold coronavirus spike condition. Levenshtein distances (stringdist) and unrooted phylogenetic trees (ape) in R version 3.6.1 were used to assess CDR3 homology. The public reads were run again by TCRdb, first through fastp at Q25 and then through MiXCR, and only productive beta chains were kept. Each entry is one CDR3 protein sequence, shown with its most common DNA and genes. TCRdb, not the authors, supplied the V and J calls. The sample table records roughly 17,000 distinct CDR3 sequences; around 46% of these occur just once. 5.7% of the sample comes from the top ten.

CDR3 length: 17 amino acids, cysteine to phenylalanine. Only the CDR3 region is kept as DNA, spanning 51 bases read in frame from base 1. Based on the germline V gene (reference sequence), the CDR1 and CDR2 sequences are LNHDA and SQIVND. After removal of 2 bases from V and 3 bases from J, the junction retains 8 bases not matched to a gene. The source of this sequence is a human donor who had recovered from COVID-19. Recombination connected TRBV19 to TRBJ2-3, with TRBD2 identical over 10 junction bases. Source: CD4+ T cells from blood, cultured in vitro, taken before SARS-CoV-2 vaccination. The bases read TGTGCCAGTAGTATAACCGGACTAGCGGAGAGGACAGATACGCAGTATTTT. It specifies CASSITGLAERTDTQYF.